Listed here are 13 T cell receptor beta chains from one sample, sequenced in a study of OX40 agonist ivuxolimab in advanced cancers. Using immunoSEQ multiplex PCR, the repertoire was profiled, and TCRdb retains in-frame clones only, with some absent. The data hold around 90,000 clones, with about 91% observed a single time. The sequencing here drew on CD4+ or CD8+ T cells sorted from blood, taken in a trial of the OX40 agonist ivuxolimab. These receptor sequences come from an adult with an advanced solid tumor such as melanoma, head and neck, liver or kidney cancer.

The rearrangement joins TRBV27 to TRBJ1-1; D gene uncertain. Deletions cut 2 bases from V and 7 bases from J, with 11 bases between. Germline CDR1 reads MNHEY; CDR2 reads SMNVEV (reference sequence). The CDR3 is made up of 13 amino acids. This CDR3 is CASSLSPVSEAFF. CDR3 nucleotides: TGTGCCAGCAGTTTAAGTCCTGTCAGTGAAGCTTTCTTT.

The rearrangement joins TRBV29-1 to TRBJ2-7; D is ambiguous. The germline gives CDR1 SQVTM, CDR2 ANQGSEA. The CDR3 has 14 residues. Trimming took 3 bases from V and 0 from J, leaving 12 bases between them. CDR3 coding DNA: TGCAGCGTTGATGGGCAGCCTAACTCCTACGAGCAGTACTTC. Protein product: CSVDGQPNSYEQYF.

This sequence joins TRBV30 and TRBJ1-2; D ambiguous. V dropped 5 bases and J dropped 4 bases, with 20 bases sitting between them. This CDR3 has 15 amino acids. CDR1 GTSNPN and CDR2 SVGIG come from the germline V gene (reference sequence). For the CDR3, the DNA is TGTGCCTGGGGATTCCCACCAGGACGCCTCTATGGCTACACCTTC. It translates to CAWGFPPGRLYGYTF.

The J gene is TRBJ2-1, the V gene TRBV15; D ambiguous. This CDR3 has 13 residues. The V gene's germline CDR1 is LNHNV and CDR2 YYDKDF (reference sequence). V lost 3 bases, J lost 7 bases, and 10 bases lay in between. In DNA form, the CDR3 reads TGTGCCACCAGCAGTTATATCCCGAATGAGCAGTTCTTC. It yields the protein CATSSYIPNEQFF. The entire variable domain, with the rest obtained from reference TRBV15 and TRBJ2-1, is as follows: DAMVIQNPRYQVTQFGKPVTLSCSQTLNHNVMYWYQQKSSQAPKLLFHYYDKDFNNEADTPDNFQSRRPNTSFCFLDIRSPGLGDTAMYLCATSSYIPNEQFFGPGTRLTVL.

This chain uses TRBV28 with TRBJ1-5; unclear D gene. V was trimmed by 7 bases and J by 2 bases, leaving 21 bases between them. This CDR3 comprises 17 residues. Germline V lookup: CDR1 MDHEN, CDR2 SYDVKM. In DNA, the CDR3 is TGTGCCAGCAACTCTGGGTTGGGCGTTTTCGGCAATCAGCCCCAGCATTTT. Protein sequence: CASNSGLGVFGNQPQHF.

This chain connects TRBV27 to TRBJ2-1; weak D call: TRBD2 (6 bases). The CDR3 consists of 16 residues. Per germline, CDR1 MNHEY and CDR2 SMNVEV (reference sequence). With 5 bases removed from V and 0 bases from J, the gap between germline ends came to 14 bases. The CDR3 loop is CASSPLPGSSYNEQFF. The CDR3 bases are TGTGCCAGCAGTCCTCTACCCGGGAGCTCCTACAATGAGCAGTTCTTC.

This chain links TRBV18 with TRBJ2-2; 7 bases agree with TRBD1. This CDR3 is built from 13 residues. J gave up 6 bases and V 6 bases, and 4 bases lay outside the gene matches. Looked up from germline, CDR1 is KGHSH and CDR2 is LQKENI. CDR3 loop: CASSYQGAGELFF. CDR3 bases: TGTGCCAGCTCGTACCAGGGGGCCGGGGAGCTGTTTTTT.

This chain links TRBV5-4 with TRBJ2-1, with TRBD1 matching 11 bases. With 4 bases clipped from V and 3 bases from J, the junction kept 9 bases outside the gene matches. This CDR3 comprises 17 residues. Germline CDR1 SGHNT, CDR2 YYREEE (reference sequence). The CDR3 here is CASSPTGTGGSYNEQFF. The CDR3 DNA reads as TGTGCCAGCAGCCCCACCGGGACAGGGGGAAGCTACAATGAGCAGTTCTTC.

V is TRBV19 and J is TRBJ2-1; TRBD2 matches at 12 bases. V dropped 7 bases and J dropped 6; count of bases not matched to a gene: 7. The V gene's germline CDR1 is LNHDA and CDR2 SQIVND (reference sequence). The CDR3 runs 15 residues. CDR3 DNA sequence: TGTGCCAGTACCCCTAGCGGGAGGGCCGGCAATGAGCAGTTCTTC. The encoded protein is CASTPSGRAGNEQFF.

The chain carries TRBV19 and TRBJ1-5, with D uncertain. Germline values: CDR1 LNHDA, CDR2 SQIVND (reference sequence). The CDR3 is 14 residues long. The V gene lost 3 bases and the J gene lost 7 bases, with 13 bases spanning the gap. CDR3 sequence: CASSIMDAGQPQHF. As DNA, the CDR3 is TGTGCCAGTAGTATCATGGACGCGGGCCAGCCCCAGCATTTT.

The chain recombines TRBV11-2 with TRBJ2-1; 9 bases are shared with TRBD2. The CDR3 has 13 residues. Germline CDR1 SGHAT, CDR2 FQNNGV. J gave up 9 bases and V 9 bases, and 9 bases lay outside the gene matches. The CDR3 reads CASNSGRYIEQFF. The CDR3, as DNA: TGTGCCAGTAATAGCGGGAGATATATTGAGCAGTTCTTC.

This clone occurred once. The chain carries TRBV2 and TRBJ2-3; 7 nucleotides match TRBD1. This CDR3 region has 17 residues. Germline trimming cut 6 bases from V and 0 bases from J; bases unmatched to any gene: 12. Per the germline V gene, CDR1 is SNHLY and CDR2 is FYNNEI. Written as DNA, the CDR3 is TGTGCCAGCAGGTCAATAGGGGGCCCTTTCAGCACAGATACGCAGTATTTT. Its protein product is CASRSIGGPFSTDTQYF.

The V call is TRBV28, the J call TRBJ1-5; D is possibly TRBD1 (5 bases). CDR1 MDHEN and CDR2 SYDVKM come from the germline V gene. CDR3 length: 14 amino acids. Trimming took off 6 bases at V and 8 bases at J, with 17 bases between the two ends. CDR3 in DNA: TGTGCCAGCAGCTCCCGGGGCGGGGCCAAGCCCCAGCATTTT. As protein: CASSSRGGAKPQHF. The full variable domain, with the rest looked up from reference TRBV28 and TRBJ1-5, is DVKVTQSSRYLVKRTGEKVFLECVQDMDHENMFWYRQDPGLGLRLIYFSYDVKMKEKGDIPEGYSVSREKKERFSLILESASTNQTSMYLCASSSRGGAKPQHFGDGTRLSIL.